The 24 T cell receptor beta chains below all came from one sample that was sequenced in a study of cytomegalovirus exposure and HLA in healthy donors. Sequenced by immunoSEQ multiplex PCR; TCRdb stores in-frame clones only, minus some. The sample has tens of thousands of clones, about 90% seen once. Sequenced sample: PBMCs. All receptors come from a woman aged 25 to 39 in good health and CMV-seronegative.

The V gene is TRBV29-1, the J gene TRBJ1-2, with D perhaps matching TRBD1 (5 bases). Germline CDR1 and CDR2: SQVTM and ANQGSEA. V lost 6 bases to trimming and J lost 6 bases, with 14 bases between them. The CDR3 has 12 residues. CDR3 nucleotides: TGCAGCGTCGGCAACCCAGGGAATGGCTACACCTTC. Amino acid sequence: CSVGNPGNGYTF.

The chain carries TRBV19 and TRBJ2-6; D gene ambiguous. The germline CDR1 and CDR2 sequences are LNHDA and SQIVND (reference sequence). The CDR3 has 14 residues. V was shortened by 7 bases and J by 5 bases, with 12 bases between the two germline ends. The CDR3: CASTEDEWANVLTF. DNA for the CDR3: TGTGCCAGTACCGAGGATGAATGGGCCAACGTCCTGACTTTC.

The rearrangement links TRBV15 to TRBJ1-5; 9 bases line up with TRBD1. CDR1 is LNHNV, CDR2 YYDKDF, per germline (reference sequence). V was clipped by 3 bases and J by 5 bases; unmatched bases: 8. The CDR3 consists of 16 residues. CDR3 bases: TGTGCCACCAGCAGGGGGGACAGGGCTCTTGATCAGCCCCAGCATTTT. It specifies CATSRGDRALDQPQHF.

J is TRBJ2-7 and V is TRBV4-1; 9 positions agree with TRBD1. This CDR3 is built from 14 residues. After removal of 3 bases from V and 5 bases from J, the junction contained 5 bases not matched to a gene. The germline V gene has CDR1 MGHRA and CDR2 YSYEKL. The CDR3 nucleotides read TGCGCCAGCAGCCAGGGACAGGGTTGGAACGAGCAGTACTTC. It translates to CASSQGQGWNEQYF.

This chain joins TRBV6-1 and TRBJ1-3; D unclear. Germline assignment: CDR1 MNHNS and CDR2 SASEGT. The CDR3 contains 15 residues. Between the trimmed V and J ends, which lost 0 bases and 0 bases, there was a span of 6 bases. The CDR3 here is CASSEAAPSGNTIYF. The CDR3 nucleotides are TGTGCCAGCAGTGAAGCGGCACCCTCTGGAAACACCATATATTTT.

This clone was counted between two and nine times. This rearrangement joins TRBV5-1 to TRBJ2-7; no clear D gene. Germline assignment: CDR1 SGHRS and CDR2 YFSETQ. V was trimmed by 1 base and J by 5 bases, leaving 16 bases between them. The CDR3 spans 15 residues. CDR3 loop: CASSLMGTSLDEQYF. CDR3 bases: TGCGCCAGCAGCTTGATGGGCACCTCGTTGGACGAGCAGTACTTC.

The gene calls are TRBV28 and TRBJ1-4; 10 bases match TRBD1. CDR1 and CDR2 (germline): MDHEN, SYDVKM. With 5 bases clipped from V and 8 bases from J, the junction kept 11 bases outside the gene matches. The CDR3 length is 16 residues. The CDR3: CASSATTGGLREKLFF. The CDR3 DNA is TGTGCCAGCAGTGCAACGACAGGGGGCTTGAGGGAAAAACTGTTTTTT.

The rearrangement links TRBV5-1 to TRBJ1-1, with 9 bases identical to TRBD1. V shed 3 bases and J 3 bases; nucleotides not matched to a gene: 15. The CDR3 consists of 18 residues. The germline V gene encodes CDR1 SGHRS and CDR2 YFSETQ. Here the CDR3 DNA reads TGCGCCAGCAGCTATCAGCCGGGACAGGGAAGGGCCGACACTGAAGCTTTCTTT. This translates into CASSYQPGQGRADTEAFF.

The genes are TRBV28 and TRBJ2-5; 8 bases are a match to TRBD2. The length of the CDR3 is 14 residues. Trimming at V came to 5 bases and at J to 1 base, leaving 3 bases not matched to a gene. Per the germline V gene, CDR1 is MDHEN and CDR2 is SYDVKM. The CDR3 sequence: CASSRRGVQETQYF. The CDR3 bases are TGTGCCAGCAGTCGGCGGGGGGTCCAAGAGACCCAGTACTTC. Full variable domain (remainder filled in from reference TRBV28 and TRBJ2-5): DVKVTQSSRYLVKRTGEKVFLECVQDMDHENMFWYRQDPGLGLRLIYFSYDVKMKEKGDIPEGYSVSREKKERFSLILESASTNQTSMYLCASSRRGVQETQYFGPGTRLLVL.

In nucleotides, the CDR3 is TGTGCCAGCAGTTTTAGGGACAGGGAAGAGACCCAGTACTTC. Its protein is CASSFRDREETQYF. The genes are TRBV28 and TRBJ2-5; 9 bases agree with TRBD1. CDR1 and CDR2 (germline): MDHEN, SYDVKM. The CDR3 loop spans 14 amino acids. V gave up 3 bases and J gave up 3 bases; unmatched junction bases: 2.

This sequence joins TRBV19 and TRBJ2-7; 10 positions match TRBD2. The length of the CDR3 is 15 residues. Germline assignment: CDR1 LNHDA and CDR2 SQIVND (reference sequence). With 4 bases clipped from V and 5 bases from J, the junction kept 8 bases outside the gene matches. The CDR3 is CASSNIAGGRNEQYF. CDR3 sequence (DNA): TGTGCCAGTAGTAACATAGCGGGAGGAAGGAACGAGCAGTACTTC. The variable domain in full, with the rest retrieved from reference TRBV19 and TRBJ2-7, is DGGITQSPKYLFRKEGQNVTLSCEQNLNHDAMYWYRQDPGQGLRLIYYSQIVNDFQKGDIAEGYSVSREKKESFPLTVTSAQKNPTAFYLCASSNIAGGRNEQYFGPGTRLTVT.

The V call is TRBV6-6, the J call TRBJ1-1, with 11 bases fitting TRBD1. J lost 4 bases, V lost 6 bases, and 4 bases had no gene match. CDR1 is MNHNY and CDR2 is SVGAGI in the germline V gene (reference sequence). The CDR3 loop spans 14 amino acids. CDR3 residues: CASSPGTGGTEAFF. The CDR3 coding sequence is TGTGCCAGCAGCCCTGGGACAGGGGGCACTGAAGCTTTCTTT.

V gene TRBV5-1 combines with J gene TRBJ2-1, with 7 bases fitting TRBD2. J was trimmed by 6 bases and V by 5 bases; bases with no gene match: 11. Germline V gene lookup returns CDR1 SGHRS and CDR2 YFSETQ. The CDR3 extends over 15 amino acids. CDR3 sequence (DNA): TGCGCCAGCAGTCCGGAGACTAGCCCCTCCAATGAGCAGTTCTTC. This encodes CASSPETSPSNEQFF.

The rearrangement links TRBV6-5 to TRBJ2-1; 7 nucleotides align to TRBD2. This CDR3 spans 15 amino acids. J was trimmed by 4 bases and V by 8 bases; bases with no gene match: 11. The V gene's germline CDR1 is MNHEY and CDR2 SVGAGI. The CDR3 DNA is TGTGCCAGCGGGCGAGAGGCTAGCGGTTACAATGAGCAGTTCTTC. Its translation is CASGREASGYNEQFF.

J is TRBJ2-2 and V is TRBV7-2; 11 positions match TRBD2. Looked up from germline, CDR1 is SGHTA and CDR2 is FQGNSA. The J segment lost 5 bases and the V segment lost 1 base, leaving 3 bases of the junction unmatched. The CDR3 is made up of 16 amino acids. DNA of the CDR3: TGTGCCAGCAGCTTAGTAGCGGGAGGGAGGACCGGGGAGCTGTTTTTT. This sequence encodes CASSLVAGGRTGELFF.

The chain uses TRBV29-1 and TRBJ2-3; D is perhaps TRBD2 (5 bases). Trimming removed 2 bases at V and 1 base at J, with 13 bases between. The CDR3 consists of 15 residues. Per germline, CDR1 SQVTM and CDR2 ANQGSEA. The CDR3 nucleotides are TGCAGCGTTGAACGGGCTAGCCTCGGCACAGATACGCAGTATTTT. Protein: CSVERASLGTDTQYF.

The V call is TRBV6-1, the J call TRBJ1-5, with D unresolved. Trimming took 1 base from V and 2 from J, leaving 12 bases between them. The length of the CDR3 is 16 residues. Germline assignment: CDR1 MNHNS and CDR2 SASEGT. Here the CDR3 DNA reads TGTGCCAGCAGTGAAGGAGAAGGAGTTGGCAATCAGCCCCAGCATTTT. The encoded protein is CASSEGEGVGNQPQHF.

The chain recombines TRBV19 with TRBJ1-1, with D uncertain. The germline V and J ends were trimmed by 3 bases and 5 bases, with 13 bases remaining between them. This CDR3 is 14 amino acids long. Germline CDR1 reads LNHDA; CDR2 reads SQIVND (reference sequence). CDR3 sequence (DNA): TGTGCCAGTAGTATCGAGGGAAGAGGAACTGAAGCTTTCTTT. This translates into CASSIEGRGTEAFF.

The chain employs TRBV11-2 and TRBJ2-1; TRBD1 matches 10 bases. With 5 bases clipped from V and 7 bases from J, the junction kept 8 bases outside the gene matches. The CDR3 covers 15 residues. From germline, CDR1 is SGHAT and CDR2 FQNNGV. The CDR3 sequence: CASSIRQGAGNEQFF. The CDR3 nucleotides read TGTGCCAGCAGCATACGACAGGGGGCAGGGAATGAGCAGTTCTTC.

On this clone: One end of the junction varies from germline; a read error may be responsible. The CDR3 here is CASSSGGTGELFF. The CDR3 nucleotides read TGTGCTAGCAGCTCGGGGGGCACCGGGGAGCTGTTTTTT. The chain carries TRBV7-7 and TRBJ2-2, with TRBD2 matching 7 bases. Germline assignment: CDR1 SSHAT and CDR2 FNYEAQ (reference sequence). This CDR3 spans 13 amino acids.

The chain uses TRBV29-1 and TRBJ2-3, with TRBD2 matching over 7 bases. This CDR3 region has 16 residues. Germline V gene sequence: CDR1 SQVTM, CDR2 ANQGSEA. V shed 4 bases, J shed 1 base, and the junction held 11 bases outside the gene matches. CDR3 bases: TGCAGCGTTGCGAAGGTGCGCGGGAGCGGCACAGATACGCAGTATTTT. Translated, it gives CSVAKVRGSGTDTQYF.

This clone showed up just once. The chain recombines TRBV11-2 with TRBJ2-7; 12 nucleotides line up with TRBD1. The germline V gene has CDR1 SGHAT and CDR2 FQNNGV. The CDR3 contains 14 residues. J lost 4 bases, V lost 3 bases, and 1 base had no gene match. CDR3 amino acids: CASSLGQGAYEQYF. The CDR3 nucleotides are TGTGCCAGCAGCTTGGGACAGGGGGCATACGAGCAGTACTTC.

The V gene is TRBV2, the J gene TRBJ1-5, with 7 bases aligning to TRBD1. The V segment lost 4 bases and the J segment 0 bases; nucleotides outside the gene matches: 6. CDR3 length: 16 amino acids. The V gene's germline CDR1 is SNHLY and CDR2 FYNNEI. Written as DNA, the CDR3 is TGTGCCAGCAGTGGCGGGACAGACAGTAGCAATCAGCCCCAGCATTTT. Amino acid sequence: CASSGGTDSSNQPQHF.

The J gene is TRBJ1-5, the V gene TRBV7-2; maybe TRBD1 (5 bases). The CDR3 sequence is 14 residues long. Germline V lookup: CDR1 SGHTA, CDR2 FQGNSA. Trimming removed 3 bases from V and 2 bases from J, with 8 bases in between. CDR3 bases: TGTGCCAGCAGCTTTAAAGGGGGCAATCAGCCCCAGCATTTT. Its translation: CASSFKGGNQPQHF. Full variable domain (rest looked up from reference TRBV7-2 and TRBJ1-5): GAGVSQSPSNKVTEKGKDVELRCDPISGHTALYWYRQSLGQGLEFLIYFQGNSAPDKSGLPSDRFSAERTGGSVSTLTIQRTQQEDSAVYLCASSFKGGNQPQHFGDGTRLSIL.